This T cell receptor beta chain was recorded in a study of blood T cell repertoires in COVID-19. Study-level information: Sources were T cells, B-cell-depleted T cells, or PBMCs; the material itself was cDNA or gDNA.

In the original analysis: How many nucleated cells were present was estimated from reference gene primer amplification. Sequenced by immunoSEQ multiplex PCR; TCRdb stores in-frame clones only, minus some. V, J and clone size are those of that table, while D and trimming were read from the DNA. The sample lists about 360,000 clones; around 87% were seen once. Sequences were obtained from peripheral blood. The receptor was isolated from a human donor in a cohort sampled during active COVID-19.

The CDR3 loop reads CASSLQGDTEAFF. CDR3 sequence (DNA): TGTGCCAGCAGTCTCCAGGGGGACACTGAAGCTTTCTTT. V usage is TRBV12-3 or TRBV12-4 and J usage is TRBJ1-1; TRBD1 matches at 7 bases. This CDR3 has 13 residues. V shed 5 bases, J shed 3 bases, and the junction held 3 bases outside the gene matches.